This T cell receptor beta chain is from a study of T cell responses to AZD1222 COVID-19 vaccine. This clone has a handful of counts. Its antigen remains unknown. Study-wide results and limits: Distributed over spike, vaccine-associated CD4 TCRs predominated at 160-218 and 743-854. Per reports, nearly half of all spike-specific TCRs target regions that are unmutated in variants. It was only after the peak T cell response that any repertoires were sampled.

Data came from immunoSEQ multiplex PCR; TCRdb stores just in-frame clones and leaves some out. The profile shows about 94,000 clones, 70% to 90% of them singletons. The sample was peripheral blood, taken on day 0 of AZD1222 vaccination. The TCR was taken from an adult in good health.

CDR3 DNA sequence: TGTGCCAGCAGCTTAGTTGGGGGACAGGGTTCCCACGAGCAGTACTTC. Amino acids: CASSLVGGQGSHEQYF. J is TRBJ2-7 and V is TRBV7-9; TRBD1 aligns across 9 bases. Germline CDR1 is SEHNR and CDR2 is FQNEAQ (reference sequence). J lost 5 bases, V lost 1 base, and 9 bases had no gene match. The CDR3 has 16 residues. Full variable domain (missing parts from reference TRBV7-9 and TRBJ2-7): DTGVSQNPRHKITKRGQNVTFRCDPISEHNRLYWYRQTLGQGPEFLTYFQNEAQLEKSRLLSDRFSAERPKGSFSTLEIQRTEQGDSAMYLCASSLVGGQGSHEQYFGPGTRLTVT.